This TCR beta chain derives from a study of beta chain features in type 1 diabetes (dated by TCRdb to 2016 to 2019). Describing the broader study: Patients and healthy donors did not differ in mean age, gender distribution, total cell number or subset yield. Regulatory and stem cell-like memory subsets were obtained from only 8 patients and roughly 8 healthy donors, while naive and central memory subsets were obtained from all 30 or so donors. In the study, TCRB repertoires of sorted circulating CD4+ T cell subsets from recently diagnosed type 1 diabetes patients were compared with those of matched healthy donors. A total of 85 million to 140 million sorted cells were examined across all samples, and a strong correlation was observed between cell number per subset and RNA yield.

From each donor, a single peripheral blood sample of approximately 120 mL on average was drawn into heparinised tubes. Using a panel that included CD45RO, CCR7, CD25, CD127, CD95 and CD27, naive, central memory, regulatory and stem cell-like memory CD4+ T cells were sorted on a BD FACSAria II. All sorted populations exceeded 95% purity. PBMCs were separated immediately by Lymphoprep density gradient centrifugation and were stained directly, without being cultured. So that batch effects would be minimized, each experiment stained and sorted samples in pairs, pairing one healthy donor with one patient. Looking up the germline V gene (reference sequence) yields CDR1 LNHDA and CDR2 SQIVND. The CDR3 holds 14 amino acids from the cysteine to the phenylalanine. Only the CDR3 region is kept as DNA, spanning 42 bases read in frame from base 1. Relative to germline, V is 5 bases shorter and J is 6 bases shorter, with 14 bases between their ends.

This clone was counted a few times. Its target antigen remains unknown. Base qualities are not recorded, but no much larger clone differs from it by a single base. The entire amount of isolated RNA was reverse transcribed using the High Capacity cDNA Reverse Transcription Kit, so the sequenced TCRB transcripts were expressed ones. Naive, central memory and regulatory T cell samples underwent deep immunoSEQ sequencing, averaging about 3.57 million total reads per sample. Sorted cells were lysed in RLT buffer, and RNA was extracted using DNase-treated RNeasy Micro or Mini kits according to cell number. Each cell subset was processed on its own to prevent cross-contamination, while patient and healthy donor samples were processed together. The immunoSEQ multiplex PCR was used to amplify TCRB sequences from cDNA, generating 87-bp fragments that spanned the CDR3 region. Sequencing of the amplicons was done on the Illumina HiSeq platform. As for how the authors treated the data: PCR bias was corrected computationally using synthetic template baselines, and reads within Hamming distance 2 were collapsed, with unmergeable singletons discarded. Reads were aligned to IMGT to assign V, D and J genes, CDR3 length, and insertions or deletions at six rearrangement sites. Clonotype counts were normalized to sorted cell number within each subset before computing true diversity and Gini coefficients with the tcR R package. Repertoire sharing was quantified using the overlap coefficient calculated on TCRB nucleotide sequences. Out-of-frame TCRB sequences from naive cells were analyzed as a proxy for the pre-selection repertoire. Drawn from immuneACCESS, this table holds only the in-frame rearrangements with V and J called that TCRdb kept. Clones are partly lost; checked studies trace under half to an unresolved V gene and leave the rest unexplained. That table is the source of V, J and clone size, and D and trimming were worked out from the DNA. This sample is represented by around 690,000 clones; under 15% of them were singletons. The ten largest clones take up roughly 0.11% of the sample.

The investigation overall reported the following: Because the HLA sub-analyses included only small numbers of individuals, any influence of HLA type on TCRB rearrangement was left unresolved. The naive, central memory and regulatory TCRB repertoires appeared to resemble one another more closely among patients than among healthy donors. Sequencing cDNA rather than genomic DNA could over-represent highly expressing activated cells, although activation and CD3 levels did not differ between groups. Shorter templates might be favored by PCR, yet because patient and control samples were amplified and corrected together, any such skew would affect both groups equally. At VDJ recombination sites, patients with type 1 diabetes made fewer insertions and deleted more nucleotides, a pattern implying thymic rearrangement abnormalities. A moderate but significant shortening of TCRB CDR3 length was observed in type 1 diabetes patients in all four CD4+ subsets.

The specimen sequenced was naive CD4+ T cells from blood. The meaning of the sample's cell subset or site label: true naive CD4+ T cells. The rearranged segments are TRBV19 and TRBJ1-5, with a weak D call of TRBD1 (5 bases match). The receptor was derived from a man aged 25-40 years with type 1 diabetes. DNA sequence: TGTGCCAGTAGTGGGAGCGGGGGTCGTCAGCCCCAGCATTTT. This gives the protein CASSGSGGRQPQHF.